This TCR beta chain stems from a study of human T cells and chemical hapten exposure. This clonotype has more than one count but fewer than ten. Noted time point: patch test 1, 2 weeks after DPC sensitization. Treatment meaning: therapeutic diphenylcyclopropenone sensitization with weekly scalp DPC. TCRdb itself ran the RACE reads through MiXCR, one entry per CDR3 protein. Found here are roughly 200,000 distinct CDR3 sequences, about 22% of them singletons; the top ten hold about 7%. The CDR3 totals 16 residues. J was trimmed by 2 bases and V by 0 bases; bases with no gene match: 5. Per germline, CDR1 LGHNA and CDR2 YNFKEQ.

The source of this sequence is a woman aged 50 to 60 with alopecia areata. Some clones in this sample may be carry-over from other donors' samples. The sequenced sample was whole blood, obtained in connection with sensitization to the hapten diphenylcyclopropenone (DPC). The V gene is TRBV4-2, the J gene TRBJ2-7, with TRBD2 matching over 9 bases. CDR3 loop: CASSQEGLAGAYEQYF. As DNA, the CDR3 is TGTGCCAGCAGCCAAGAGGGATTAGCGGGAGCCTACGAGCAGTACTTC.